This T cell receptor beta chain was profiled in a study of blood T cells in healthy people across ages. As for the study in general: The capture of about one barcoded beta molecule per two T cells was achieved by template switching.

Points on this clonotype: Its antigen is undetermined.

Trimming took 7 bases from V and 11 from J; bases not matched to a gene: 16. Germline-derived CDR1 and CDR2 are SGHAT and FQNNGV. The CDR3 sequence is 15 residues long. With a J-beta primer mix and a sample-barcoded 5' primer, a second PCR ran about 7 to 12 cycles. The template-switch adaptor was a 5' adaptor with 12 random nucleotides. It tagged each cDNA molecule. TCRdb redid the calling of the 5' RACE reads with MiXCR, one entry per CDR3 protein. The sample has fewer than 900,000 distinct CDR3 sequences, around 48% seen once; the top ten hold about 32%. Broader study findings: Changes seen in expanded clonotypes were possibly confounded by donor CMV status left unknown.

The V and J genes are TRBV11-2 and TRBJ2-5, with 10 bases that match TRBD2. The TCR comes from a woman aged 60 to 75 in good health. The source material was blood. The CDR3 region has the DNA TGTGCCAGCAACCCCTCTAGCGGGAGATACAATGAGCAGTACTTC. It specifies CASNPSSGRYNEQYF.